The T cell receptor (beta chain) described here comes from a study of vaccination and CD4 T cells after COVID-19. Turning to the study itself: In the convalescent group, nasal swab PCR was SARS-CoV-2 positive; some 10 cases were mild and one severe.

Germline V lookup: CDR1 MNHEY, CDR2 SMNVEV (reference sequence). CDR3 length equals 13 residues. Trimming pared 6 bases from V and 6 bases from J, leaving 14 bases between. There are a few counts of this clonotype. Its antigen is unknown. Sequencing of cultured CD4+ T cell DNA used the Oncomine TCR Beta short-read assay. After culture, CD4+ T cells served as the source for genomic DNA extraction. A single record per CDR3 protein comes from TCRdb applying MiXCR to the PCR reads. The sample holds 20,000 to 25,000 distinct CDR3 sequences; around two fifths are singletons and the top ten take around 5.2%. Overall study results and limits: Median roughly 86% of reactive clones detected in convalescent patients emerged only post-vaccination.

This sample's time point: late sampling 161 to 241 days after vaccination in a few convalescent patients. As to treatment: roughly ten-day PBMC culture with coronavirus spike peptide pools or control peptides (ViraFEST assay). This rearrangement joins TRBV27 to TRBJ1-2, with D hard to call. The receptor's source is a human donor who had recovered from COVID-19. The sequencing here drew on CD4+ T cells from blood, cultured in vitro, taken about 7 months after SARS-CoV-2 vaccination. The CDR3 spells CASSETETNGYTF. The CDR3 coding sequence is TGTGCCAGCAGCGAAACAGAGACGAATGGCTACACCTTC.